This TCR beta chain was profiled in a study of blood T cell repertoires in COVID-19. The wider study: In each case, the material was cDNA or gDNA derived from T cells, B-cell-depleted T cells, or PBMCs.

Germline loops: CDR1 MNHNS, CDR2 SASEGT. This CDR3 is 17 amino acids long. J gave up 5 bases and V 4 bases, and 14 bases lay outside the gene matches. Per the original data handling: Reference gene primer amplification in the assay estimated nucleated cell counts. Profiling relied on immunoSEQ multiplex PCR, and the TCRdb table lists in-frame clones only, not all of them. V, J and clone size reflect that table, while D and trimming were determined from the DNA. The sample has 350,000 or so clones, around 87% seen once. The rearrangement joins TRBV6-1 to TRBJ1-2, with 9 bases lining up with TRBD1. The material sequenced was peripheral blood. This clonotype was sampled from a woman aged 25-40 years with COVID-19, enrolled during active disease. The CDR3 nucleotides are TGTGCCAGCAGTGCCCTAGCCGGGACAGGGTTAGGGTATGGCTACACCTTC. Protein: CASSALAGTGLGYGYTF.